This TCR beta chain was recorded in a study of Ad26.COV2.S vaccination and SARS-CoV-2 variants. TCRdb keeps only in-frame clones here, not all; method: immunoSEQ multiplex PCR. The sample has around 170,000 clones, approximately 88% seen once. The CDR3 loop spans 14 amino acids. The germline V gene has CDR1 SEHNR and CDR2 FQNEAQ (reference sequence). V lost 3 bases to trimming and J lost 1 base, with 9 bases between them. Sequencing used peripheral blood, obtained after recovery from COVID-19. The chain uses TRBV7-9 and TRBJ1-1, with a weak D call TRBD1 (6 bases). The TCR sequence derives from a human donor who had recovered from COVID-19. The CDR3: CASSFRTENTEAFF. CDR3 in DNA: TGTGCCAGCAGCTTCAGGACAGAGAACACTGAAGCTTTCTTT.